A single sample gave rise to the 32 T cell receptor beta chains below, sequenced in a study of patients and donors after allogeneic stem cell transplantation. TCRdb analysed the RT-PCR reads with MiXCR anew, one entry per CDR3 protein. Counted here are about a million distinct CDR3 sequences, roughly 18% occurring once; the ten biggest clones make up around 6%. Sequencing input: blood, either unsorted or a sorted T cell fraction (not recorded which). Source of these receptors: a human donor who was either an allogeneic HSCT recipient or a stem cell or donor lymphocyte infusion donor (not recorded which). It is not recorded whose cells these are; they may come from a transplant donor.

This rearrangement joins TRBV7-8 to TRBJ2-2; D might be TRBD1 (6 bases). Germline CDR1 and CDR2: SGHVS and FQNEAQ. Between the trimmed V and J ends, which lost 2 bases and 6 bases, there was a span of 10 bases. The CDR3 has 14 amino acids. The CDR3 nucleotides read TGTGCCAGCAGCTTAAAACAGGGCTCCGGGGAGCTGTTTTTT. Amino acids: CASSLKQGSGELFF. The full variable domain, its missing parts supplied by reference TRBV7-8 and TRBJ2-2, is GAGVSQSPRYKVAKRGQDVALRCDPISGHVSLFWYQQALGQGPEFLTYFQNEAQLDKSGLPSDRFFAERPEGSVSTLKIQRTQQEDSAVYLCASSLKQGSGELFFGEGSRLTVL.

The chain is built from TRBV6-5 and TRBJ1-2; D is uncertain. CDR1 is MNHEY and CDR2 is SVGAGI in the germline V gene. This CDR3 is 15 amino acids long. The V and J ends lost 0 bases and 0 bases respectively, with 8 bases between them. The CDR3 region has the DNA TGTGCCAGCAGTTACTCGCCCATAGCTAACTATGGCTACACCTTC. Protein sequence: CASSYSPIANYGYTF.

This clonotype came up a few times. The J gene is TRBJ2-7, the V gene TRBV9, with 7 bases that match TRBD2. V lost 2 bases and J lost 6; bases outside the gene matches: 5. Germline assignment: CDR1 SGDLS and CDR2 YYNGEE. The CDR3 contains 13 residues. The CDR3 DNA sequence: TGTGCCAGCAGCGTCGGCGGGAGTGGCGAGCAGTACTTC. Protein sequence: CASSVGGSGEQYF. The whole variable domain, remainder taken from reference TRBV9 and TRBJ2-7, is DSGVTQTPKHLITATGQRVTLRCSPRSGDLSVYWYQQSLDQGLQFLIQYYNGEERAKGNILERFSAQQFPDLHSELNLSSLELGDSALYFCASSVGGSGEQYFGPGTRLTVT.

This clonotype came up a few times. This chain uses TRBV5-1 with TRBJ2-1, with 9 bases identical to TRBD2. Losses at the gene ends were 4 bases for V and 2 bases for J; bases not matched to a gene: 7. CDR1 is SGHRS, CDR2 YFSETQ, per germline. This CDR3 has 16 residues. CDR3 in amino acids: CASSKTSGTTYNEQFF. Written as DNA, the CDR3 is TGCGCCAGCAGCAAGACTAGCGGTACCACCTACAATGAGCAGTTCTTC. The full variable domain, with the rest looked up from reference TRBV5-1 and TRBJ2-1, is KAGVTQTPRYLIKTRGQQVTLSCSPISGHRSVSWYQQTPGQGLQFLFEYFSETQRNKGNFPGRFSGRQFSNSRSEMNVSTLELGDSALYLCASSKTSGTTYNEQFFGPGTRLTVL.

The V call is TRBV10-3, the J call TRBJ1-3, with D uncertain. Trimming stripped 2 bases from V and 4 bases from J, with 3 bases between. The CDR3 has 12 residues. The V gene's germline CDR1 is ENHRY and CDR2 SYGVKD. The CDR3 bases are TGTGCCATCAGTGAGCTCGGAAACACCATATATTTT. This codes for CAISELGNTIYF.

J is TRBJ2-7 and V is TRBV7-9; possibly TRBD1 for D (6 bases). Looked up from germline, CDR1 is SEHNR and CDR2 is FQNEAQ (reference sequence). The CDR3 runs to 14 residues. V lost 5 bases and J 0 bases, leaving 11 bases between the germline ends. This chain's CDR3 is CASSERDTSYEQYF. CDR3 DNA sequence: TGTGCCAGCAGCGAAAGGGACACCTCCTACGAGCAGTACTTC.

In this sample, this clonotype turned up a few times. The CDR3: CASSFGALYEQYF. The DNA for the CDR3 is TGCGCCAGCAGCTTCGGCGCTCTGTACGAGCAGTACTTC. V and J are TRBV5-1 and TRBJ2-7; D not certain. The V gene lost 2 bases and the J gene lost 4 bases, with 10 bases spanning the gap. The length of the CDR3 is 13 residues. Germline V gene sequence: CDR1 SGHRS, CDR2 YFSETQ.

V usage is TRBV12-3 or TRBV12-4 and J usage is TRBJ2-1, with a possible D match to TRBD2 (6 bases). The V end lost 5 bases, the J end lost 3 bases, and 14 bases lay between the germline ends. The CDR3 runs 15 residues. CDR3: CASSIPGLHYNEQFF. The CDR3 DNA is TGTGCCAGCAGTATTCCGGGACTGCACTACAATGAGCAGTTCTTC.

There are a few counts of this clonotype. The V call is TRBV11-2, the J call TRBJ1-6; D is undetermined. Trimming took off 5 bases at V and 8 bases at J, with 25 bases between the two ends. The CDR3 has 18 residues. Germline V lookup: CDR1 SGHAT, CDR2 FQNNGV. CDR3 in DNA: TGTGCCAGCAGCCGTATCGGGTTGAGAGGTGCGATGGATTCACCCCTCCACTTT. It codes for CASSRIGLRGAMDSPLHF.

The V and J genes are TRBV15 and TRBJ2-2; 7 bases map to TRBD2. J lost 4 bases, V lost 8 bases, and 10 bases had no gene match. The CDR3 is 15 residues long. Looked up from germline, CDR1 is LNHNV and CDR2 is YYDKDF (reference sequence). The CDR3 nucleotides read TGTGCCACCGCCGGGGAGGGGCCGGGCACCGGGGAGCTGTTTTTT. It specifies CATAGEGPGTGELFF.

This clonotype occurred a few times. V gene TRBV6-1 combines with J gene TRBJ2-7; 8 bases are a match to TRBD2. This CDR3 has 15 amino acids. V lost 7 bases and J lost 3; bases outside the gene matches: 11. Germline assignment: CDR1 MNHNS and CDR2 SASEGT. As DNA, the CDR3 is TGTGCCAGCACTAACGGGGGTAGCGGGGTCTACGAGCAGTACTTC. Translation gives CASTNGGSGVYEQYF.

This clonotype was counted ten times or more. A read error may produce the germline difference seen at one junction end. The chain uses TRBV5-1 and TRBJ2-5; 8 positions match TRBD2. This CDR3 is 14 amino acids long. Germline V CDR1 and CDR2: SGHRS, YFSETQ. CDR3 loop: CASSLAGPQETQYF. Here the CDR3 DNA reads TGTGCCAGCAGTCTAGCGGGTCCTCAAGAGACCCAGTACTTC.

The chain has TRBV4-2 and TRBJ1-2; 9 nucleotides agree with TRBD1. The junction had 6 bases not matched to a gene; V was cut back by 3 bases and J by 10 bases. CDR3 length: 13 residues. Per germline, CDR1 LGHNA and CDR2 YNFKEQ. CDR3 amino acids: CASSQGQGATYTF. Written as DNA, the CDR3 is TGTGCCAGCAGCCAGGGACAGGGAGCCACCTACACCTTC.

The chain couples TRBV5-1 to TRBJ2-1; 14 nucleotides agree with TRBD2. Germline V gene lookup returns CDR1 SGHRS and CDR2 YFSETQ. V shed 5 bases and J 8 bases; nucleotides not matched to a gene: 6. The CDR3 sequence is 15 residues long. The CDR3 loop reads CASREGLAGVDEQFF. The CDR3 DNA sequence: TGCGCCAGCAGGGAGGGACTAGCGGGAGTTGATGAGCAGTTCTTC.

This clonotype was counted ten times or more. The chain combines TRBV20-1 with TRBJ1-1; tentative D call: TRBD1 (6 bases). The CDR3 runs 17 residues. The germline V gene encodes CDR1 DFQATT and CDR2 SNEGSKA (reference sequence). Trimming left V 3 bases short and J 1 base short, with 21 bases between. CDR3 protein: CSASPGLGGPQNTEAFF. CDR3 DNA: TGCAGTGCTAGCCCCGGGCTTGGGGGCCCCCAGAACACTGAAGCTTTCTTT.

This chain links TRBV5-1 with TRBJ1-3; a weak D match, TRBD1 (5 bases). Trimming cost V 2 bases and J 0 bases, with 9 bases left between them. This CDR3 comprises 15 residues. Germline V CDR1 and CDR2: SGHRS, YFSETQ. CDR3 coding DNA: TGCGCCAGCAGCTTCGACGGGGGCTCTGGAAACACCATATATTTT. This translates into CASSFDGGSGNTIYF.

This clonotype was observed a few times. The CDR3: CASSYGTEQFF. CDR3 in DNA: TGTGCCAGCAGTTACGGGACTGAGCAGTTCTTC. J is TRBJ2-1 and V is TRBV6-5; D possibly matches TRBD1 or TRBD2 (5 bases each). Trimming shortened V by 2 bases and J by 9 bases, and 5 bases separated the two germline ends. Germline V lookup: CDR1 MNHEY, CDR2 SVGAGI. The CDR3 is 11 residues long.

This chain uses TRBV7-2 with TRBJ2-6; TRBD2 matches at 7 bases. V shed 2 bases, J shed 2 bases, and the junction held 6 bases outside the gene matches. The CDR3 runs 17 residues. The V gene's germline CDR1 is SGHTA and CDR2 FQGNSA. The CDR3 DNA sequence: TGTGCCAGCAGCTTACGGGGAGGGCAGGCTGGGGCCAACGTCCTGACTTTC. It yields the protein CASSLRGGQAGANVLTF.

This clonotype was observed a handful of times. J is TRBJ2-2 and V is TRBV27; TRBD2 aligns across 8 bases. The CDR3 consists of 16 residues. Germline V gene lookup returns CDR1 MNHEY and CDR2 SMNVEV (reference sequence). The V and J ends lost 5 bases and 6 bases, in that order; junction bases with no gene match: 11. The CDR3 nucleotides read TGTGCCAGCAGTCCTGGGCGGGGGGCAGTAGCCGGGGAGCTGTTTTTT. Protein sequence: CASSPGRGAVAGELFF.

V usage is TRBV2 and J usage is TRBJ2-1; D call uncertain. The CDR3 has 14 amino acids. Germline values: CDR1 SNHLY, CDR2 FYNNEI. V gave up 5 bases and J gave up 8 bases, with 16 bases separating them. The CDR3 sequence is CASSSIDNFHEQFF. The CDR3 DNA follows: TGTGCCAGCAGTTCGATTGACAACTTCCATGAGCAGTTCTTC.

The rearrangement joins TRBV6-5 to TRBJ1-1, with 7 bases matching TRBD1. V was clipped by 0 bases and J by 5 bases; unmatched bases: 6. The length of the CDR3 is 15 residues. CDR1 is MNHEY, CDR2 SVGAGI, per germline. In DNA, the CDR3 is TGTGCCAGCAGTTACTCGAACAGGGGAGTAACTGAAGCTTTCTTT. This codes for CASSYSNRGVTEAFF.

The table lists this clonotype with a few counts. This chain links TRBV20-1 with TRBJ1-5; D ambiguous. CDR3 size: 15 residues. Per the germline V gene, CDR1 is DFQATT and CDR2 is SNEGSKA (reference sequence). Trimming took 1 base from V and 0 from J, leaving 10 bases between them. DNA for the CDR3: TGCAGTGCTAGAGGGGTTAGGGATAGCAATCAGCCCCAGCATTTT. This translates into CSARGVRDSNQPQHF.

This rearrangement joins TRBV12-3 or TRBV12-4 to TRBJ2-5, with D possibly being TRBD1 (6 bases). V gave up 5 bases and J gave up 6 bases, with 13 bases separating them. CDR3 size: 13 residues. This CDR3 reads CASSPDRPQTQYF. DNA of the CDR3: TGTGCCAGCAGTCCTGACAGGCCGCAGACCCAGTACTTC.

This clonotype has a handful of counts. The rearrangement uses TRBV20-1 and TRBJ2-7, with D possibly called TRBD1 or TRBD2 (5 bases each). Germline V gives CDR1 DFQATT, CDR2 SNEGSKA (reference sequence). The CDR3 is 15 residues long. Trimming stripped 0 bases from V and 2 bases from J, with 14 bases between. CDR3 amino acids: CSAREWGGSTYEQYF. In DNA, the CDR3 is TGCAGTGCTAGAGAATGGGGCGGGTCCACCTACGAGCAGTACTTC.

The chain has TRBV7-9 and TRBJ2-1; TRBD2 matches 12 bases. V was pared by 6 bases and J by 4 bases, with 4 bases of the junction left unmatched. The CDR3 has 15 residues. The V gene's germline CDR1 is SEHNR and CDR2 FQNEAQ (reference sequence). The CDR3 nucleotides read TGTGCCAGCAGGACTAGCGGGGGCATATACAATGAGCAGTTCTTC. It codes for CASRTSGGIYNEQFF.

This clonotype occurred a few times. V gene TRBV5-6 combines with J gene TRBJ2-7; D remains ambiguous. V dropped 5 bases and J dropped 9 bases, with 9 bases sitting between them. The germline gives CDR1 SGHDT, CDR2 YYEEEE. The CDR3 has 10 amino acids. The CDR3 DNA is TGTGCCAGCAGGCGCCCGGGGCAGTACTTC. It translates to CASRRPGQYF. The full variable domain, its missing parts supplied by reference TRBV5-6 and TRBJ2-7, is DAGVTQSPTHLIKTRGQQVTLRCSPKSGHDTVSWYQQALGQGPQFIFQYYEEEERQRGNFPDRFSGHQFPNYSSELNVNALLLGDSALYLCASRRPGQYFGPGTRLTVT.

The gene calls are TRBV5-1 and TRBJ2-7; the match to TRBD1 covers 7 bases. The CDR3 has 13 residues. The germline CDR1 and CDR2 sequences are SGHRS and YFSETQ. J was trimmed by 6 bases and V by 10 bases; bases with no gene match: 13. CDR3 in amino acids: CASPNWTGGEQYF. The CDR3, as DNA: TGCGCCTCCCCGAATTGGACAGGCGGCGAGCAGTACTTC.

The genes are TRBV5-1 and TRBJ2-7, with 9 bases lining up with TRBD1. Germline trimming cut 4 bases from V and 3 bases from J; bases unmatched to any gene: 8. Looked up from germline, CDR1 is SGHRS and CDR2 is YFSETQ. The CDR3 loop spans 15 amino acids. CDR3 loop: CASSQVGQGNYEQYF. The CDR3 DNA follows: TGCGCCAGCAGCCAGGTAGGACAGGGGAACTACGAGCAGTACTTC.

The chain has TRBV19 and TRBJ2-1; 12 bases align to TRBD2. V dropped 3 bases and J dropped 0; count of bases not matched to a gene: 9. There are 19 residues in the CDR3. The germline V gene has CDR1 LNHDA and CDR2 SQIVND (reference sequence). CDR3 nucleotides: TGTGCCAGTAGTATTCCTAGCGGGGGGGCCCGACCCTCCTACAATGAGCAGTTCTTC. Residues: CASSIPSGGARPSYNEQFF.

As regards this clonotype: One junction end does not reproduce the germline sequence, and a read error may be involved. CDR3 DNA: TGTGCCAGCAGGCAAGGAACCCATAGCAATCAGCCCCAGCATTTT. It translates to CASRQGTHSNQPQHF. The rearrangement joins TRBV3-1 to TRBJ1-5; D uncertain. There are 15 residues in the CDR3. CDR1 and CDR2 from the germline V gene are LGHDT and YNNKEL (reference sequence).

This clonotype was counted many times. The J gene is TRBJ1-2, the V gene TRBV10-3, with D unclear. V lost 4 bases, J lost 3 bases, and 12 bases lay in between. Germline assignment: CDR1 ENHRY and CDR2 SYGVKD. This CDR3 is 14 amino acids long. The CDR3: CAISAGRADYGYTF. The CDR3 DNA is TGTGCCATCAGTGCCGGGAGGGCGGACTATGGCTACACCTTC.

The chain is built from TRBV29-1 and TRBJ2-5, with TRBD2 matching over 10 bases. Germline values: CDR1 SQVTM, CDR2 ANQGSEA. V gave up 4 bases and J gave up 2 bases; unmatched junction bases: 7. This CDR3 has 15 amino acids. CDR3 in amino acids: CSVAVPSGGQETQYF. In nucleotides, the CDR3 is TGCAGCGTTGCGGTCCCTAGCGGGGGACAAGAGACCCAGTACTTC.